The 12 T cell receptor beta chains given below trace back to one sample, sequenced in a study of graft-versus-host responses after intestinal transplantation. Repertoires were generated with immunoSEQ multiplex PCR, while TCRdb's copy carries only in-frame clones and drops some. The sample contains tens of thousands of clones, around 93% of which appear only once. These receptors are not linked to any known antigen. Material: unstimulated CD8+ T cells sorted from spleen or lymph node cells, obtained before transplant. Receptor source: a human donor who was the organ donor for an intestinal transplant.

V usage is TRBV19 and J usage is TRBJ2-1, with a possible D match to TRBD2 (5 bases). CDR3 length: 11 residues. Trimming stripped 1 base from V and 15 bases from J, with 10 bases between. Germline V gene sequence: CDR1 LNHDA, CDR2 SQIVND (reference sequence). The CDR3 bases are TGTGCCAGTAGTATAGGTAGTCTAGCGTTCTTC. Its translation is CASSIGSLAFF. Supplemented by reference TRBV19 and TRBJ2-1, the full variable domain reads DGGITQSPKYLFRKEGQNVTLSCEQNLNHDAMYWYRQDPGQGLRLIYYSQIVNDFQKGDIAEGYSVSREKKESFPLTVTSAQKNPTAFYLCASSIGSLAFFGPGTRLTVL.

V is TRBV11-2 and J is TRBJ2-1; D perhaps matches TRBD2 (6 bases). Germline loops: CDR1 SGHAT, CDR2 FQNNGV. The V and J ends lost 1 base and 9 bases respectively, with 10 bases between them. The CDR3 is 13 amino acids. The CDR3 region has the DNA TGTGCCAGCAGCTTAGCGGGAGAGGGTGAGCAGTTCTTC. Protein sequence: CASSLAGEGEQFF.

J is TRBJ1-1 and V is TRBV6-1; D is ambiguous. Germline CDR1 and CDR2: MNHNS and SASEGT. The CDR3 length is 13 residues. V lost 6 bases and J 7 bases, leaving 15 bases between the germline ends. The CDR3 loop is CASRQRWGVEAFF. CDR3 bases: TGTGCCAGCAGACAAAGGTGGGGAGTTGAAGCTTTCTTT.

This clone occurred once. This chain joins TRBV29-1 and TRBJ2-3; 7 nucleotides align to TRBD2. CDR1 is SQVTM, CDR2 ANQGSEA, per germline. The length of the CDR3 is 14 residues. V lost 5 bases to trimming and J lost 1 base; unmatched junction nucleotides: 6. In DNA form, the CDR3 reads TGCAGCGTTCCCTATCGGGGGGGCACAGATACGCAGTATTTT. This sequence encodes CSVPYRGGTDTQYF.

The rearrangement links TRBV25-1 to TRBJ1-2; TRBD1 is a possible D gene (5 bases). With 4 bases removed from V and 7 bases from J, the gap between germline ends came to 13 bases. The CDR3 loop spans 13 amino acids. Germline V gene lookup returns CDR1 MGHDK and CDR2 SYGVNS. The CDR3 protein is CASSASRVFGYTF. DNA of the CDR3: TGTGCCAGCAGTGCATCCAGGGTTTTTGGCTACACCTTC.

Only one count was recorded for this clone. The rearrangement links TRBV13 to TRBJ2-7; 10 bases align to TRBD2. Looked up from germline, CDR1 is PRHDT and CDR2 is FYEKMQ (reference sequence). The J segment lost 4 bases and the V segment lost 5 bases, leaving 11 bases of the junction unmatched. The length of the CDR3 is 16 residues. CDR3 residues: CASSQGTSGDFYEQYF. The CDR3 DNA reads TGTGCCAGCAGCCAAGGTACTAGCGGGGACTTTTACGAGCAGTACTTC. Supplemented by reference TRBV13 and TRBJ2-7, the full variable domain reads AAGVIQSPRHLIKEKRETATLKCYPIPRHDTVYWYQQGPGQDPQFLISFYEKMQSDKGSIPDRFSAQQFSDYHSELNMSSLELGDSALYFCASSQGTSGDFYEQYFGPGTRLTVT.

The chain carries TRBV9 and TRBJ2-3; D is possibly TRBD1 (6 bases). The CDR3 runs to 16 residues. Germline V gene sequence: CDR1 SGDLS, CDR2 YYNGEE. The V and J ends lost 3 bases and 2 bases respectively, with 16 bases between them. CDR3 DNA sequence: TGTGCCAGCAGCGCCCCTCCAGGGGAAAACACAGATACGCAGTATTTT. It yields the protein CASSAPPGENTDTQYF.

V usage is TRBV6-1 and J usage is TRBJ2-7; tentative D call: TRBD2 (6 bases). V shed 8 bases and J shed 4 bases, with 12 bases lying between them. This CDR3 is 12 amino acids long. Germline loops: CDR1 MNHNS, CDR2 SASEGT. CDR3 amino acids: CASGGTLYEQYF. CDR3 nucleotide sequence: TGTGCCAGCGGAGGGACGCTATACGAGCAGTACTTC.

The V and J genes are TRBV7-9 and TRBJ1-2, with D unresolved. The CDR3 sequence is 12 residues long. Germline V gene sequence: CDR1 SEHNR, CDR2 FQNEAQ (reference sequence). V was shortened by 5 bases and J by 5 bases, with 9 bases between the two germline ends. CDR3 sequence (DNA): TGTGCCAGCAGCCGTGAGGTATATGGCTACACCTTC. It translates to CASSREVYGYTF.

CDR3 bases: TGTGCCAGCAGCACCGGGGGAGGCGACTATGGCTACACCTTC. Translated: CASSTGGGDYGYTF. The chain joins TRBV6-5 to TRBJ1-2; TRBD1 might be the D (5 bases). Trimming stripped 6 bases from V and 3 bases from J, with 14 bases between. CDR1 is MNHEY and CDR2 is SVGAGI in the germline V gene. The CDR3 loop spans 14 amino acids.

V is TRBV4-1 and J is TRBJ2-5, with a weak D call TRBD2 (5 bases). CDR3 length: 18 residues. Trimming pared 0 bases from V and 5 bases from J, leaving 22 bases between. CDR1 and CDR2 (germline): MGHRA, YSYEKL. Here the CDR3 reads CASSQERFRGPNLETQYF. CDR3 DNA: TGCGCCAGCAGCCAAGAGCGGTTTCGAGGGCCGAACCTGGAGACCCAGTACTTC.

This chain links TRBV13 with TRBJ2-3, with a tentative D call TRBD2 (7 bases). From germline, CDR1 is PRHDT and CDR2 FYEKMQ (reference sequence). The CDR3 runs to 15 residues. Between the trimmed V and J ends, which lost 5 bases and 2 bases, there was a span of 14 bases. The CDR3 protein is CASSRLGGLTDTQYF. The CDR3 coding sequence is TGTGCCAGCAGCCGGCTGGGGGGGCTCACAGATACGCAGTATTTT. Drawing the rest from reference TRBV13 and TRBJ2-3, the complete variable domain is AAGVIQSPRHLIKEKRETATLKCYPIPRHDTVYWYQQGPGQDPQFLISFYEKMQSDKGSIPDRFSAQQFSDYHSELNMSSLELGDSALYFCASSRLGGLTDTQYFGPGTRLTVL.